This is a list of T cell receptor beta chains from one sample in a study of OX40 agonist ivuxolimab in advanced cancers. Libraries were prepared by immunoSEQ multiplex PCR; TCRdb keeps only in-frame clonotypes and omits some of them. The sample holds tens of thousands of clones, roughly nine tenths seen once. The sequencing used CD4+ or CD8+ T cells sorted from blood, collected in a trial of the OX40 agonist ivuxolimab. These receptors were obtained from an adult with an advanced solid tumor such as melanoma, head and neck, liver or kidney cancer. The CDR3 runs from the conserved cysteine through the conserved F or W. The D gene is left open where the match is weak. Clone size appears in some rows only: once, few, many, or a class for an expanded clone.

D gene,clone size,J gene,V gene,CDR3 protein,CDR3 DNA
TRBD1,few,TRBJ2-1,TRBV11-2,CASSLAWDSTEQFF,TGTGCCAGCAGCTTAGCGTGGGACAGCACTGAGCAGTTCTTC
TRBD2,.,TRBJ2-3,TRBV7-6,CASSPSTSGRPDTQYF,TGTGCCAGCAGCCCCTCGACTAGCGGGAGACCAGATACGCAGTATTTT
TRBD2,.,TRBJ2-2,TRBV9,CASSAFGSGRGTGELFF,TGTGCCAGCAGCGCCTTCGGAAGCGGGAGAGGGACCGGGGAGCTGTTTTTT
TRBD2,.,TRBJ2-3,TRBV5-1,CASSLDGGGLTDTQYF,TGCGCCAGCAGCTTGGATGGCGGGGGATTGACAGATACGCAGTATTTT
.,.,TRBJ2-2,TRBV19,CASSIYGTNTGELFF,TGTGCCAGTAGTATATACGGGACGAACACCGGGGAGCTGTTTTTT
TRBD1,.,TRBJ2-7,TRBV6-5,CASRIGTGVTYEQYF,TGTGCCAGCAGGATCGGGACAGGGGTTACCTACGAGCAGTACTTC
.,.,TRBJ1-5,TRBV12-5,CASGLGRNSSNQPQHF,TGTGCTAGTGGTTTGGGACGCAATTCCAGCAATCAGCCCCAGCATTTT
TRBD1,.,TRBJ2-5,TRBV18,CASSPPWTGRQETQYF,TGTGCCAGCTCACCACCTTGGACAGGGAGGCAAGAGACCCAGTACTTC
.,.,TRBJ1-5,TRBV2,CASSPPTRARGQPQHF,TGTGCCAGCAGTCCCCCGACGAGGGCCCGGGGTCAGCCCCAGCATTTT
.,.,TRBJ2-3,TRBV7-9,CASSLRGVADTQYF,TGTGCCAGCAGCTTACGCGGGGTCGCAGATACGCAGTATTTT
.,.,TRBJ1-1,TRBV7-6,CASSLGWANTEAFF,TGTGCCAGCAGCTTAGGTTGGGCGAACACTGAAGCTTTCTTT
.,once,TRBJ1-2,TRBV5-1,CASSLGRDTHYGYTF,TGCGCCAGCAGCTTGGGTCGGGACACCCACTATGGCTACACCTTC
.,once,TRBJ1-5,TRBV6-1,CASSEGPGVANQPQHF,TGTGCCAGCAGTGAAGGGCCCGGGGTTGCCAATCAGCCCCAGCATTTT
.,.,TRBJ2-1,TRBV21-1,CASSIIGQASSYNEQFF,TGTGCCAGCAGCATTATCGGACAGGCTAGCTCCTACAATGAGCAGTTCTTC
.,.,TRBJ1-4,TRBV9,CASSDRSEKLFF,TGTGCCAGCAGCGATCGGAGTGAAAAACTGTTTTTT
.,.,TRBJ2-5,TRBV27,CASSFHGMQETQYF,TGTGCCAGCAGTTTCCACGGGATGCAAGAGACCCAGTACTTC
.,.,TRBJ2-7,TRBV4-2,CASSRRPEQYF,TGTGCCAGCAGCCGTCGCCCCGAGCAGTACTTC
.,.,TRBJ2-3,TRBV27,CASARGPDTQYF,TGTGCCAGCGCGCGGGGCCCAGATACGCAGTATTTT
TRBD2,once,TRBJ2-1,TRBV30,CAWTRTSLGFGEQFF,TGTGCCTGGACCCGGACTAGCCTAGGGTTCGGTGAGCAGTTCTTC
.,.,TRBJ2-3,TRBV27,CASRNRGTDTQYF,TGTGCCAGCAGGAACCGAGGCACAGATACGCAGTATTTT
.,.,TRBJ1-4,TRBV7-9,CASSPGRGLNEKLFF,TGTGCCAGCAGCCCAGGGAGGGGACTTAATGAAAAACTGTTTTTT
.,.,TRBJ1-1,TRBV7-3,CASSLGAGNTEAFF,TGTGCCAGCAGCCTGGGAGCTGGGAACACTGAAGCTTTCTTT
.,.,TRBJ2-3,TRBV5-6,CASSWGDTQYF,TGTGCCAGCAGCTGGGGAGATACGCAGTATTTT
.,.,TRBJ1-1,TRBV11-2,CASSPGRNTEAFF,TGTGCCAGCAGCCCGGGCCGGAACACTGAAGCTTTCTTT
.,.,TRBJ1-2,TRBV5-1,CASSLVWGDPNYGYTF,TGCGCCAGCAGCTTGGTTTGGGGAGATCCCAACTATGGCTACACCTTC
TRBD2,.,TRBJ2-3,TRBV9,CASSARTSGGPNTDTQYF,TGTGCCAGCAGCGCGAGAACTAGCGGGGGGCCTAACACAGATACGCAGTATTTT